What follows is one TCR beta chain and its context. Its target is not known. This record belongs to a study of shared clonotypes between healthy human individuals. Study overall: For every donor, three CD4 naive, three CD4 memory, two CD8 naive and one CD8 memory plates were used.

Adult Caucasians living in Nashville, Tennessee made up all of the donors. Profiled with immunoSEQ multiplex PCR; TCRdb holds only in-frame clones, not every one. The profile covers over 1.5 million clones, with 98% appearing a single time and about 0.45% taken by the ten largest. This CDR3 contains 16 residues. Looked up from germline, CDR1 is MNHEY and CDR2 is SMNVEV (reference sequence). V dropped 2 bases and J dropped 2; count of bases not matched to a gene: 5. Overall study results and limits: It was the non-shared clonotypes that had lower generation probabilities than clonotypes shared by all four donors.

This receptor was identified in a man aged 30 to 45 in good health. Sequencing used naive CD4+ T cells sorted from blood. Subset noted: CD45RA+ positively selected. V is TRBV27 and J is TRBJ2-7; 11 nucleotides match TRBD2. CDR3 sequence (DNA): TGTGCCAGCAGTTTAGTAGGGACTAGCGGCACCTACGAGCAGTACTTC. It yields the protein CASSLVGTSGTYEQYF.